This entry lists 17 T cell receptor beta chains sequenced from one sample in a study of blood T cell repertoires in COVID-19. Generated by immunoSEQ multiplex PCR, the TCRdb table keeps only in-frame clones and is missing some. The data show roughly 150,000 clones, with around 85% seen just once and more than 3% held by the top ten. The specimen was peripheral blood. The origin of the receptors is a woman aged 70 to 79 with acute or convalescent COVID-19.

The chain carries TRBV27 and TRBJ2-3, with D hard to call. From germline, CDR1 is MNHEY and CDR2 SMNVEV (reference sequence). V lost 2 bases to trimming and J lost 4 bases, with 7 bases between them. CDR3 length: 13 residues. CDR3 bases: TGTGCCAGCAGTTTAAAGTACTCAGATACGCAGTATTTT. Its protein product is CASSLKYSDTQYF.

The sample holds one count of this clone. V usage is TRBV28 and J usage is TRBJ1-2; D is possibly TRBD1 (5 bases). This CDR3 has 15 amino acids. The germline gives CDR1 MDHEN, CDR2 SYDVKM. Trimming removed 5 bases from V and 3 bases from J, with 16 bases in between. The DNA for the CDR3 is TGTGCCAGCAGTGCAGGGAGGTCGGTAGACTATGGCTACACCTTC. The encoded protein is CASSAGRSVDYGYTF.

The J gene is TRBJ2-7, the V gene TRBV7-2; 9 bases match TRBD1. Germline loops: CDR1 SGHTA, CDR2 FQGNSA. The V segment lost 5 bases and the J segment 3 bases; nucleotides outside the gene matches: 8. The CDR3 is 15 residues long. This CDR3 is CASSPTTGGGYEQYF. CDR3 nucleotide sequence: TGTGCCAGCAGCCCGACGACAGGGGGAGGCTACGAGCAGTACTTC. Full variable domain (missing parts from reference TRBV7-2 and TRBJ2-7): GAGVSQSPSNKVTEKGKDVELRCDPISGHTALYWYRQSLGQGLEFLIYFQGNSAPDKSGLPSDRFSAERTGGSVSTLTIQRTQQEDSAVYLCASSPTTGGGYEQYFGPGTRLTVT.

The J gene is TRBJ1-1, the V gene TRBV4-2; 9 nucleotides align to TRBD1. V trimming: 4 bases; J trimming: 4 bases; junction bases outside the gene matches: 10. CDR3 length: 16 residues. The germline gives CDR1 LGHNA, CDR2 YNFKEQ. As DNA, the CDR3 is TGTGCCAGCAGCCCAGAGAGAACAGGGGGCAGCACTGAAGCTTTCTTT. Residues: CASSPERTGGSTEAFF.

The chain carries TRBV5-4 and TRBJ2-2; tentative D call: TRBD2 (5 bases). V shed 4 bases and J shed 3 bases, with 13 bases lying between them. The CDR3 has 15 residues. In germline, CDR1 is SGHNT, CDR2 YYREEE (reference sequence). CDR3 DNA: TGTGCCAGCAGCCCCGTCCGGGGTGACACCGGGGAGCTGTTTTTT. This encodes CASSPVRGDTGELFF.

On this clone: Other DNA sequences from this sample encode an identical CDR3 as well. The chain combines TRBV19 with TRBJ1-5; perhaps TRBD1 as D (5 bases). From germline, CDR1 is LNHDA and CDR2 SQIVND (reference sequence). This CDR3 contains 13 residues. V was shortened by 4 bases and J by 6 bases, with 10 bases between the two germline ends. The CDR3 bases are TGTGCCAGTAGTAGGCAGGGTGGTCAGCCCCAGCATTTT. Translated, it gives CASSRQGGQPQHF.

In this sample, this clone turned up a few times. The DNA for the CDR3 is TGTGCCAGCAGCATGTGCAGGGGGCCATCCTACGAGCAGTACTTC. It specifies CASSMCRGPSYEQYF. This chain links TRBV21-1 with TRBJ2-7; the DNA was not compared with TRBD1, the D call given in the table. TRBV21-1 is assigned pseudogene status. The CDR3 length is 15 residues.

CDR3 protein: CASSVRGGIIGYTF. As DNA, the CDR3 is TGTGCCAGCAGCGTGAGGGGGGGAATAATTGGCTACACCTTC. The chain uses TRBV5-4 and TRBJ1-2; D perhaps matches TRBD1 (6 bases). V was clipped by 4 bases and J by 7 bases, with 17 bases between them. The CDR3 covers 14 residues. Germline V gene lookup returns CDR1 SGHNT and CDR2 YYREEE (reference sequence). Full variable domain (rest looked up from reference TRBV5-4 and TRBJ1-2): ETGVTQSPTHLIKTRGQQVTLRCSSQSGHNTVSWYQQALGQGPQFIFQYYREEENGRGNFPPRFSGLQFPNYSSELNVNALELDDSALYLCASSVRGGIIGYTFGSGTRLTVV.

V and J are TRBV7-9 and TRBJ2-1; 10 bases map to TRBD1. The CDR3 is made up of 19 amino acids. J lost 0 bases, V lost 5 bases, and 13 bases had no gene match. Per the germline V gene, CDR1 is SEHNR and CDR2 is FQNEAQ (reference sequence). The chain's CDR3 is CASSLGQGVIKSSYNEQFF. DNA of the CDR3: TGTGCCAGCAGCCTCGGACAGGGGGTAATTAAGAGCTCCTACAATGAGCAGTTCTTC.

CDR3 in amino acids: CASSDILGTGLNQPQHF. Written as DNA, the CDR3 is TGTGCCAGCAGTGATATTCTGGGGACAGGGTTGAATCAGCCCCAGCATTTT. The V call is TRBV2, the J call TRBJ1-5; 9 bases agree with TRBD1. Germline-derived CDR1 and CDR2 are SNHLY and FYNNEI. This CDR3 spans 17 amino acids. The V segment lost 3 bases and the J segment 4 bases; nucleotides outside the gene matches: 10.

This chain uses TRBV24-1 with TRBJ2-3; D may be TRBD1 (5 bases). Germline values: CDR1 KGHDR, CDR2 SFDVKD. The CDR3 extends over 14 amino acids. V lost 5 bases, J lost 7 bases, and 15 bases lay in between. Here the CDR3 reads CATSAPGKSNTQYF. In nucleotides, the CDR3 is TGTGCCACCAGTGCCCCAGGGAAATCGAATACGCAGTATTTT.

The V gene is TRBV11-1, the J gene TRBJ1-3, with D uncertain. Germline loops: CDR1 SGHAT, CDR2 FQDESV (reference sequence). The germline V and J ends were trimmed by 1 base and 5 bases, with 6 bases remaining between them. The CDR3 length is 13 residues. CDR3 in amino acids: CASSLGLRNTIYF. The CDR3 DNA reads TGTGCCAGCAGCTTAGGACTTCGAAACACCATATATTTT.

The chain recombines TRBV4-3 with TRBJ1-3; 7 bases agree with TRBD1. V lost 6 bases, J lost 2 bases, and 10 bases stayed unmatched. The germline CDR1 and CDR2 sequences are LGHNA and YSLEER. The length of the CDR3 is 16 residues. The CDR3: CASSRDRQGTGNTIYF. The CDR3 bases are TGCGCCAGCAGTCGTGACCGACAGGGTACTGGAAACACCATATATTTT.

The CDR3 DNA reads TGTGCCAGCAGCTTTATGTCAGGGGGCGTCTACGAGCAGTACTTC. It translates to CASSFMSGGVYEQYF. This chain joins TRBV5-8 and TRBJ2-7; 8 bases map to TRBD1. The germline V gene encodes CDR1 SGHTS and CDR2 YDEGEE. This CDR3 comprises 15 residues. The V segment lost 2 bases and the J segment 3 bases; nucleotides outside the gene matches: 7.

This chain uses TRBV27 with TRBJ1-2; 12 bases agree with TRBD1. Unmatched junction bases numbered 6, after V lost 2 bases and J lost 2 bases. Germline-derived CDR1 and CDR2 are MNHEY and SMNVEV (reference sequence). The CDR3 spans 17 residues. CDR3 in amino acids: CASSLRGTGGLNYGYTF. The CDR3 nucleotides read TGTGCCAGCAGTTTACGAGGGACAGGGGGCCTCAACTATGGCTACACCTTC.

This clone was found a few times. The chain carries TRBV5-6 and TRBJ1-1; no clear D gene. CDR1 and CDR2 from the germline V gene are SGHDT and YYEEEE. This CDR3 is built from 15 residues. Trimming cost V 1 base and J 5 bases, with 15 bases left between them. CDR3 DNA sequence: TGTGCCAGCAGCTTGTTCCCTCCGGTAGAAACTGAAGCTTTCTTT. This encodes CASSLFPPVETEAFF.

This chain connects TRBV10-1 to TRBJ1-1; D remains unclear. The CDR3 runs 13 residues. The V gene's germline CDR1 is WNHNN and CDR2 SYGVQD (reference sequence). V was shortened by 2 bases and J by 11 bases, with 15 bases between the two germline ends. The CDR3 DNA follows: TGCGCCAGCAGTGAGGGCCCAGGTCGGAGGGCTTTCTTT. Protein product: CASSEGPGRRAFF.